The 17 T cell receptor beta chains listed next were all sequenced from one sample in a study of T cell responses to AZD1222 COVID-19 vaccine. Sequencing was performed with immunoSEQ multiplex PCR; in TCRdb, only in-frame clones are kept and a portion is missing. The sample contains about 140,000 clones, about 90% of which appear only once. The source was peripheral blood, collected 28 days after the second AZD1222 dose. These receptors all come from an adult who received the AZD1222 COVID-19 vaccine.

The chain has TRBV10-3 and TRBJ2-2; 7 bases line up with TRBD1. This CDR3 has 18 residues. Germline V lookup: CDR1 ENHRY, CDR2 SYGVKD. J lost 0 bases, V lost 4 bases, and 11 bases had no gene match. The CDR3 nucleotides are TGTGCCATCAGTGCAAGAGTTTTGGGGACAGCGAACACCGGGGAGCTGTTTTTT. Translation: CAISARVLGTANTGELFF.

V and J are TRBV28 and TRBJ1-5, with D possibly being TRBD1 (6 bases). V was cut by 3 bases and J by 2 bases, with 11 bases left in between. This CDR3 region has 15 residues. Germline assignment: CDR1 MDHEN and CDR2 SYDVKM. The CDR3 DNA reads as TGTGCCAGCAGTTTGTCAGGGGTAGGCAATCAGCCCCAGCATTTT. The encoded protein is CASSLSGVGNQPQHF.

This CDR3 reads CASSLSGGRETQYF. The CDR3, as DNA: TGCGCCAGCAGCCTTAGCGGGGGGCGAGAGACCCAGTACTTC. The V and J genes are TRBV5-1 and TRBJ2-5; 10 nucleotides align to TRBD2. V trimming: 4 bases; J trimming: 4 bases; junction bases outside the gene matches: 4. Germline assignment: CDR1 SGHRS and CDR2 YFSETQ. This CDR3 is 14 amino acids long. The full variable domain, completed using reference TRBV5-1 and TRBJ2-5, is KAGVTQTPRYLIKTRGQQVTLSCSPISGHRSVSWYQQTPGQGLQFLFEYFSETQRNKGNFPGRFSGRQFSNSRSEMNVSTLELGDSALYLCASSLSGGRETQYFGPGTRLLVL.

V is TRBV3-1 (or the pseudogene TRBV3-2) and J is TRBJ1-2, with TRBD1 identical over 9 bases. The CDR3 length is 14 residues. V lost 2 bases to trimming and J lost 7 bases; unmatched junction nucleotides: 5. The germline gives CDR1 LGHDT, CDR2 YNNKEL (reference sequence). CDR3 protein: CASSQRQGEGGYTF. CDR3 bases: TGTGCCAGCAGCCAAAGACAGGGGGAGGGTGGCTACACCTTC.

In nucleotides, the CDR3 is TGTGCCAGCAGCGTAGGGGGACAGACAGATACGCAGTATTTT. It is translated as CASSVGGQTDTQYF. This sequence joins TRBV9 and TRBJ2-3, with TRBD1 matching over 7 bases. J lost 3 bases, V lost 0 bases, and 1 base had no gene match. The CDR3 contains 14 residues. CDR1 is SGDLS and CDR2 is YYNGEE in the germline V gene. The full variable domain, in which reference TRBV9 and TRBJ2-3 provide the parts outside the CDR3, is DSGVTQTPKHLITATGQRVTLRCSPRSGDLSVYWYQQSLDQGLQFLIQYYNGEERAKGNILERFSAQQFPDLHSELNLSSLELGDSALYFCASSVGGQTDTQYFGPGTRLTVL.

V usage is TRBV27 and J usage is TRBJ2-1, with D perhaps matching TRBD2 (6 bases). The CDR3 spans 14 residues. Trimming took off 8 bases at V and 3 bases at J, with 14 bases between the two ends. CDR1 is MNHEY and CDR2 is SMNVEV in the germline V gene (reference sequence). The CDR3 loop is CASASPDYYNEQFF. CDR3 DNA sequence: TGTGCCAGCGCTAGCCCGGACTACTACAATGAGCAGTTCTTC.

This clone was counted a single time. The rearrangement uses TRBV7-9 and TRBJ2-5; D unresolved. This CDR3 is built from 11 residues. Germline assignment: CDR1 SEHNR and CDR2 FQNEAQ (reference sequence). V was cut by 4 bases and J by 5 bases, with 5 bases left in between. CDR3 region: CASSSVETQYF. The CDR3 bases are TGTGCCAGCAGCTCTGTGGAGACCCAGTACTTC.

CDR3 sequence reads: CASSPFLASSGNTIYF. The CDR3 nucleotides read TGTGCCAGCAGCCCCTTTCTGGCCTCCTCTGGAAACACCATATATTTT. V usage is TRBV3-1 (or the pseudogene TRBV3-2) and J usage is TRBJ1-3, with D hard to call. Trimming stripped 4 bases from V and 0 bases from J, with 13 bases between. The CDR3 runs to 16 residues. The V gene's germline CDR1 is LGHDT and CDR2 YNNKEL (reference sequence).

V is TRBV5-8 and J is TRBJ1-6; D call uncertain. The CDR3 sequence is 13 residues long. V was cut by 5 bases and J by 6 bases, with 9 bases left in between. CDR1 and CDR2 from the germline V gene are SGHTS and YDEGEE. CDR3 in DNA: TGTGCCAGCAGAAAGTACGGTAATTCACCCCTCCACTTT. This encodes CASRKYGNSPLHF.

The CDR3 loop is CASSRVAGVLDEQYF. DNA for the CDR3: TGTGCCAGCTCACGAGTCGCGGGAGTGTTAGACGAGCAGTACTTC. V and J are TRBV18 and TRBJ2-7; 7 positions agree with TRBD2. V shed 4 bases and J 5 bases; nucleotides not matched to a gene: 11. Germline CDR1 KGHSH, CDR2 LQKENI. The CDR3 is made up of 15 amino acids.

Only a few counts were recorded for this clone. J is TRBJ2-3 and V is TRBV3-1 (or the pseudogene TRBV3-2), with 11 positions matching TRBD2. Per the germline V gene, CDR1 is LGHDT and CDR2 is YNNKEL (reference sequence). This CDR3 has 20 residues. V lost 2 bases to trimming and J lost 3 bases; unmatched junction nucleotides: 16. CDR3 nucleotide sequence: TGTGCCAGCAGCCAAACTAGCGGGAGACTCCCTCTAAAACAAACAGATACGCAGTATTTT. It is translated as CASSQTSGRLPLKQTDTQYF.

V gene TRBV9 combines with J gene TRBJ2-3; D gene ambiguous. The ends were cut back, 2 bases at V and 0 bases at J, with 7 bases in the middle. There are 14 residues in the CDR3. Per the germline V gene, CDR1 is SGDLS and CDR2 is YYNGEE. CDR3: CASSVAASTDTQYF. DNA for the CDR3: TGTGCCAGCAGCGTGGCCGCTAGCACAGATACGCAGTATTTT.

The chain carries TRBV29-1 and TRBJ2-7; D is possibly TRBD2 (5 bases). Germline lookup yields CDR1 SQVTM and CDR2 ANQGSEA. The CDR3 runs to 14 residues. Trimming took off 5 bases at V and 1 base at J, with 15 bases between the two ends. The CDR3 region has the DNA TGCAGCGTTCGAGAGACAAGCGGTTCCTACGAGCAGTACTTC. It translates to CSVRETSGSYEQYF.

The chain uses TRBV7-8 and TRBJ2-2, with 7 positions matching TRBD1. CDR1 is SGHVS and CDR2 is FQNEAQ in the germline V gene. The CDR3 length is 17 residues. The junction had 7 bases not matched to a gene; V was cut back by 1 base and J by 2 bases. The CDR3 is CASSLGATGSNTGELFF. The CDR3 DNA is TGTGCCAGCAGCTTAGGGGCGACAGGGTCAAACACCGGGGAGCTGTTTTTT.

The chain is built from TRBV13 and TRBJ1-2, with no clear D. V shed 5 bases and J shed 5 bases, with 18 bases lying between them. The CDR3 loop spans 15 amino acids. Germline CDR1 reads PRHDT; CDR2 reads FYEKMQ (reference sequence). CDR3 in amino acids: CASSITTRGSYGYTF. CDR3 nucleotides: TGTGCCAGCAGCATCACGACAAGAGGGAGTTATGGCTACACCTTC.

CDR3 nucleotides: TGTGCCAGCAGAAGCGGGAGTGGCTACAATGAGCAGTTCTTC. Encoded protein: CASRSGSGYNEQFF. The chain couples TRBV7-9 to TRBJ2-1; 8 nucleotides line up with TRBD2. The CDR3 runs 14 residues. Per the germline V gene, CDR1 is SEHNR and CDR2 is FQNEAQ (reference sequence). The V gene end was trimmed by 6 bases and the J gene end by 3 bases; junction bases not matched to a gene: 4.

V gene TRBV11-1 combines with J gene TRBJ2-7; D is tentatively TRBD1 or TRBD2 (5 bases each). V lost 4 bases and J 5 bases, leaving 12 bases between the germline ends. This CDR3 has 13 residues. The germline V gene has CDR1 SGHAT and CDR2 FQDESV (reference sequence). CDR3 sequence reads: CASSWSGSDEQYF. The CDR3 nucleotides are TGTGCCAGCAGCTGGTCAGGGAGCGACGAGCAGTACTTC.